This TCR beta chain was profiled in a study of T cell clonality in common variable immunodeficiency. This CDR3 is 14 amino acids long. Germline CDR1 DFQATT, CDR2 SNEGSKA (reference sequence). Trimming cost V 3 bases and J 7 bases, with 18 bases left between them. The protocol was immunoSEQ multiplex PCR, while the TCRdb copy is restricted to in-frame clones and leaves out a portion. This table holds roughly 38,000 clones with no singletons; the top ten claim more than 2.5%. This clone turned up a few times. The CDR3 is cut off 3 residues early in the read; its end comes from the germline J gene. The sample taken for sequencing was peripheral blood mononuclear cells. The chain joins TRBV20-1 to TRBJ1-2; TRBD1 is a possible D gene (6 bases). This receptor was identified in a person between 18 and 75 years old in good health. CDR3 loop: CSAREDSRTTGYTF. The part of the CDR3 DNA that was read is TGCAGTGCTAGGGAGGACAGCCGAACGACTGGC.